These T cell receptor beta chains were read from a single sample in a study of T-cell memory formation after mild COVID-19. TCRdb redid the calling of the 5' RACE reads with MiXCR, one entry per CDR3 protein. The sample holds around 370,000 distinct CDR3 sequences, around 20% seen once. The sample was PBMCs or a T cell subset sorted from them (not recorded which). All receptors derive from an adult woman who had mild COVID-19 (a few samples of this study predate the infection). Cell type and time point are not known. The conserved cysteine and the conserved F or W are not part of the CDR3 here.

j_gene	v_gene	CDR3aa
TRBJ2-1	TRBV12-3/TRBV12-4	ASCPGPNGNEQF
TRBJ2-3	TRBV14	ASSQQGGVTDTQY
TRBJ1-5	TRBV12-3/TRBV12-4	ASSLRDSLANQPQH
TRBJ2-7	TRBV30	AWSPLGRGYPYEQY
TRBJ2-3	TRBV4-1	ASSQEEASGSTDTQY
TRBJ1-1	TRBV24-1	ATSDSDREAF
TRBJ1-5	TRBV7-9	ASSLGRTPQPQH
TRBJ2-1	TRBV5-1	ASSLTSGGALQNSYNEQF
TRBJ1-2	TRBV7-9	ASSLEGIGYT
TRBJ2-1	TRBV20-1	SAGRVTEQF
TRBJ2-4	TRBV5-1	ASSLGDVVAKNIQY
TRBJ1-1	TRBV29-1	SVEGATGGSVAF
TRBJ1-1	TRBV11-2	ASSSSVTDTEAF
TRBJ2-1	TRBV20-1	SASGSFPYNEQF
TRBJ2-5	TRBV15	ATRTSGLETQY
TRBJ2-2	TRBV7-8	ASSRTSGRALGGELF
TRBJ2-5	TRBV7-2	ASSLDALAGVGETQY
TRBJ1-2	TRBV15	ATSGTRVDYGYT
TRBJ1-2	TRBV19	ASSIVGGSYT
TRBJ1-5	TRBV12-3/TRBV12-4	ASRTGSSHQPQH
TRBJ2-1	TRBV7-9	ASSPSGGSSYNEQF
TRBJ1-6	TRBV20-1	SARDPDSPLH
TRBJ2-3	TRBV10-3	AISEWSTDTQY
TRBJ2-7	TRBV6-2/TRBV6-3	ASSYSSPSGGTYEQY
TRBJ2-7	TRBV6-5	ASSFTQGRPAPYEQY
TRBJ2-3	TRBV4-2	ASSQGLRSRASQGADTQY
TRBJ2-7	TRBV5-1	ASSADRGLSEQY
TRBJ2-2	TRBV4-2	ASSHGLAGVSGELF
TRBJ1-2	TRBV7-9	ASSFGQGTNYGYT